A single sample gave rise to the 7 T cell receptor beta chains below, sequenced in a study of blood T cell repertoires in COVID-19. Using immunoSEQ multiplex PCR, the repertoire was profiled, and TCRdb retains in-frame clones only, with some absent. The sample carries around 140,000 clones, approximately 81% recorded once. The specimen sequenced was peripheral blood. Every receptor here comes from a man in his 60s with acute or convalescent COVID-19.

The V and J genes are TRBV7-9 and TRBJ1-2, with TRBD1 matching over 7 bases. The CDR3 covers 14 residues. Germline assignment: CDR1 SEHNR and CDR2 FQNEAQ (reference sequence). Trimming took 5 bases from V and 5 from J; bases not matched to a gene: 8. This CDR3 is CASSATGTAYGYTF. The CDR3 nucleotides are TGTGCCAGCAGCGCAACCGGGACAGCATATGGCTACACCTTC.

This chain joins TRBV6-1 and TRBJ2-7, with 7 bases matching TRBD1. Trimming at V came to 3 bases and at J to 2 bases, leaving 7 bases not matched to a gene. The CDR3 contains 15 residues. CDR1 and CDR2 (germline): MNHNS, SASEGT. The CDR3 region has the DNA TGTGCCAGCAGTGATCCTCCGACAGGGACCTACGAGCAGTACTTC. The encoded protein is CASSDPPTGTYEQYF.

This rearrangement joins TRBV5-1 to TRBJ2-7; 11 nucleotides align to TRBD1. V gave up 7 bases and J gave up 5 bases; unmatched junction bases: 5. The CDR3 sequence is 13 residues long. Germline lookup yields CDR1 SGHRS and CDR2 YFSETQ. The CDR3 sequence is CASGGTGGNEQYF. In DNA, the CDR3 is TGCGCCAGCGGTGGGACAGGGGGAAACGAGCAGTACTTC.

The V gene is TRBV11-2, the J gene TRBJ1-1, with 7 bases fitting TRBD1. Germline V CDR1 and CDR2: SGHAT, FQNNGV. V was pared by 2 bases and J by 4 bases, with 10 bases of the junction left unmatched. The CDR3 sequence is 16 residues long. CDR3 DNA: TGTGCCAGCAGCTTAAGTCCTGACAGGGCCGGCACTGAAGCTTTCTTT. Translated, it gives CASSLSPDRAGTEAFF.

Concerning this clone itself: Other nucleotide sequences in the sample specify the same CDR3. This chain connects TRBV5-1 to TRBJ1-5, with TRBD1 matching 10 bases. The CDR3 covers 15 residues. Per germline, CDR1 SGHRS and CDR2 YFSETQ. J lost 2 bases, V lost 2 bases, and 1 base had no gene match. The CDR3 DNA reads as TGCGCCAGCAGCTTAGGGACAGGGGGCAATCAGCCCCAGCATTTT. Its protein is CASSLGTGGNQPQHF.

The chain's CDR3 is CATSGGTFSSYNEQFF. CDR3 nucleotide sequence: TGTGCCACCAGTGGTGGGACATTCTCCTCCTACAATGAGCAGTTCTTC. J is TRBJ2-1 and V is TRBV24-1; tentatively, D is TRBD1 (6 bases). The germline V and J ends were trimmed by 5 bases and 0 bases, with 13 bases remaining between them. Germline V CDR1 and CDR2: KGHDR, SFDVKD. The CDR3 consists of 16 residues.

With respect to this clone: Other DNA sequences from this sample encode an identical CDR3 as well. J is TRBJ2-2 and V is TRBV11-2; D is unclear. V was pared by 5 bases and J by 0 bases, with 7 bases between. Per germline, CDR1 SGHAT and CDR2 FQNNGV. The CDR3 covers 14 residues. CDR3 sequence reads: CASSTRTNTGELFF. CDR3 bases: TGTGCCAGCAGCACAAGAACGAACACCGGGGAGCTGTTTTTT.